The 32 T cell receptor beta chains presented below share a single source sample, sequenced in a study of CD8+CD57+ T cells in acquired aplastic anemia. Genomic DNA served as template for TCR beta VDJ and CDR3 profiling. Via MiXCR, TCRdb re-called the reads, giving one row per CDR3 protein. The table has 260,000 or so distinct CDR3 sequences, less than 85% seen once. Patients who underwent sequencing had shown CD8+CD57+ cell expansion by flow cytometry. Material for sequencing was sorted CD4+, CD8+, or CD8+CD57+ T cells (not recorded which) from PBMCs. Receptors were obtained from a human donor with aplastic anemia.

This chain connects TRBV20-1 to TRBJ2-5; TRBD2 aligns across 11 bases. Trimming at V came to 6 bases and at J to 4 bases, leaving 7 bases not matched to a gene. This CDR3 is built from 14 residues. The V gene's germline CDR1 is DFQATT and CDR2 SNEGSKA (reference sequence). Written as DNA, the CDR3 is TGCAGTGCGGGGACTAGCGGAACACGAGAGACCCAGTACTTC. As protein: CSAGTSGTRETQYF.

The V call is TRBV10-2, the J call TRBJ2-7, with D tentatively TRBD1 (6 bases). The CDR3 is 15 amino acids. Trimming shortened V by 7 bases and J by 5 bases, and 21 bases separated the two germline ends. Germline V gives CDR1 WSHSY, CDR2 SAAADI. The CDR3 sequence is CASNAGPGVTDEQYF. The CDR3 bases are TGCGCCAGCAACGCCGGGCCAGGGGTAACCGACGAGCAGTACTTC.

The chain employs TRBV11-3 and TRBJ2-6; 9 bases are a match to TRBD1. The CDR3 spans 17 residues. Looked up from germline, CDR1 is SGHNT and CDR2 is YENEEA. V lost 4 bases and J lost 0; bases outside the gene matches: 4. DNA of the CDR3: TGTGCCAGCAGCTCGGACAGGGGCCACTCTGGGGCCAACGTCCTGACTTTC. It yields the protein CASSSDRGHSGANVLTF.

In the case of this clonotype: The limits of the CDR3 on the DNA are not certain, so only TCRdb's listed CDR3 is given. The rearrangement links TRBV9 to TRBJ2-7. Germline V gene sequence: CDR1 SGDLS, CDR2 YYNGEE. The CDR3 has 14 amino acids, counting both end residues. The CDR3 reads CASSVETTGEQYFF.

Remarks on this clonotype: Since a much larger clone is just one base distant, this may be a read error. The J gene is TRBJ1-5, the V gene TRBV7-8, with D unclear. Germline V gives CDR1 SGHVS, CDR2 FQNEAQ. This CDR3 region has 16 residues. Trimming left V 0 bases short and J 13 bases short, with 22 bases between. CDR3 protein: CASSLAGGPDTQSQHF. CDR3 in DNA: TGTGCCAGCAGCTTAGCGGGAGGTCCCGATACGCAGTCTCAGCATTTT. The variable domain in full, with the rest retrieved from reference TRBV7-8 and TRBJ1-5, is GAGVSQSPRYKVAKRGQDVALRCDPISGHVSLFWYQQALGQGPEFLTYFQNEAQLDKSGLPSDRFFAERPEGSVSTLKIQRTQQEDSAVYLCASSLAGGPDTQSQHFGDGTRLSIL.

This clonotype was counted a few times. This may stem from a read error, because a much larger clone lies one nucleotide away. The V gene is TRBV11-3, the J gene TRBJ2-3; no clear D. From germline, CDR1 is SGHNT and CDR2 YENEEA. This CDR3 spans 13 amino acids. The CDR3 loop is CASSVELTDTQYF. CDR3 sequence (DNA): TGTGCCAGCAGCGTAGAGCTGACAGATACGCAGTATTTT.

This clonotype appeared once. The chain carries TRBV5-5 and TRBJ2-1, with D possibly being TRBD1 (5 bases). The CDR3 is 13 residues long. Germline V lookup: CDR1 SGHKS, CDR2 YYEKEE (reference sequence). The germline V and J ends were trimmed by 0 bases and 13 bases, with 14 bases remaining between them. CDR3 in DNA: TGTGCCAGCAGCTTGGGGGGCTCGGGTGGACAGTTCTTC. Translating gives CASSLGGSGGQFF.

A few counts support this clonotype. Since the CDR3 does not end with the conserved phenylalanine or tryptophan, this likely comes from a read error. It is unclear where the CDR3 begins or ends on the DNA, so no DNA is shown, and the CDR3 is as TCRdb lists it. V is TRBV7-9 and J is TRBJ2-3; TRBD1 is the table's D call and was not checked against the DNA. In germline, CDR1 is SEHNR, CDR2 FQNEAQ (reference sequence). The CDR3 comprises 13 residues, both ends counted. The CDR3 spells CASSPGAGDHTDT.

This clonotype was seen just once. The CDR3 carries no conserved terminal phenylalanine or tryptophan, so it likely arises from a read error. The limits of the CDR3 on the DNA are not certain, so only TCRdb's listed CDR3 is given. V gene TRBV2 combines with J gene TRBJ2-5. CDR1 and CDR2 from the germline V gene are SNHLY and FYNNEI. From its first to its last residue, the CDR3 has 16 amino acids. Here the CDR3 reads CASSESFRDQPEHHGD.

J is TRBJ2-3 and V is TRBV7-2; TRBD2 matches 9 bases. CDR1 and CDR2 (germline): SGHTA, FQGNSA. J gave up 14 bases and V 4 bases, and 13 bases lay outside the gene matches. The CDR3 covers 14 residues. CDR3 in amino acids: CASSSAGGPGTGYF. Here the CDR3 DNA reads TGTGCCAGCAGCTCAGCGGGAGGTCCGGGTACGGGGTATTTT.

Comment on this clonotype: One end of the junction does not line up with germline, which may come from a read error. This chain joins TRBV2 and TRBJ2-7; D may be TRBD2 (7 bases). Germline CDR1 reads SNHLY; CDR2 reads FYNNEI. The CDR3 runs to 14 residues. The CDR3 is CASGGGGLAYEQYF. As DNA, the CDR3 is TGTGCCAGCGGGGGCGGGGGCCTAGCTTACGAGCAGTATTTC.

This clonotype was seen a few times. This chain links TRBV15 with TRBJ2-5; either TRBD1 or TRBD2 may supply D (5 bases each). The CDR3 runs to 14 residues. CDR1 is LNHNV and CDR2 is YYDKDF in the germline V gene (reference sequence). Trimming shortened V by 5 bases and J by 11 bases, and 21 bases separated the two germline ends. The CDR3 is CATSGRGVADKQYF. For the CDR3, the DNA is TGTGCCACCAGCGGCCGGGGCGTGGCCGACAAGCAGTACTTC.

The count of this clonotype is one. This may be a read error: a much more frequent sequence differs by one nucleotide. The V and J genes are TRBV7-8 and TRBJ2-3; TRBD1 matches at 7 bases. Germline assignment: CDR1 SGHVS and CDR2 FQNEAQ. CDR3 size: 14 residues. The DNA for the CDR3 is TGTGCCAGCAGCGTAGGGGGACAGAGCACAGAGACGCAGTTT. The encoded protein is CASSVGGQSTETQF.

V and J are TRBV7-2 and TRBJ1-2; 10 bases map to TRBD1. CDR1 and CDR2 (germline): SGHTA, FQGNSA. V gave up 3 bases and J gave up 12 bases; unmatched junction bases: 10. The CDR3 extends over 14 amino acids. The CDR3 bases are TGTGCCAGCAGCTTGACAGGGGGCGCCGACTATGACACCTTC. Its translation: CASSLTGGADYDTF. Together with reference TRBV7-2 and TRBJ1-2, the CDR3 gives the full variable domain: GAGVSQSPSNKVTEKGKDVELRCDPISGHTALYWYRQSLGQGLEFLIYFQGNSAPDKSGLPSDRFSAERTGGSVSTLTIQRTQQEDSAVYLCASSLTGGADYDTFGSGTRLTVV.

With respect to this clonotype: At one of its ends the junction is not consistent with the germline gene, which may arise from a read error. This chain connects TRBV7-9 to TRBJ2-3; TRBD2 might be the D (5 bases). Germline CDR1 SEHNR, CDR2 FQNEAQ (reference sequence). There are 14 residues in the CDR3. CDR3 in amino acids: CASSFERSRDTEEF. In DNA, the CDR3 is TGTGCCAGCAGCTTTGAAAGAAGCCGGGATACGGAGGAGTTT.

The rearrangement uses TRBV25-1 and TRBJ1-1; a weak D match, TRBD1 (5 bases). Germline assignment: CDR1 MGHDK and CDR2 SYGVNS. CDR3 size: 16 residues. V lost 5 bases to trimming and J lost 4 bases, with 20 bases between them. CDR3 region: CASSYGSRDGSTEAFF. The CDR3 bases are TGTGCCAGCAGTTATGGGTCTAGGGACGGAAGCACTGAAGCTTTCTTT.

As regards this clonotype: One junction end disagrees with the germline gene, perhaps due to a read error. The genes are TRBV7-9 and TRBJ2-3; possible D gene TRBD2, 7 bases. The CDR3 totals 14 residues. From germline, CDR1 is SEHNR and CDR2 FQNEAQ (reference sequence). The CDR3 DNA reads as TGTGCCAGCAGCGTCGGACTAGGACAGAAAACTACAATGTTT. It codes for CASSVGLGQKTTMF.

Turning to this clonotype: Its ends do not fully match the called genes, so a read error is possible. The rearrangement joins TRBV7-4 to TRBJ2-5, with D perhaps TRBD1 or TRBD2 (5 bases each). This CDR3 has 14 residues. Germline-derived CDR1 and CDR2 are SGHVT and SQSDAQ. CDR3 nucleotides: TGTGCCACCAGCAGCGGCAGGGAGCAAGAGGAGCAGTACTTC. It codes for CATSSGREQEEQYF.

The V call is TRBV20-1, the J call TRBJ2-3; 12 positions match TRBD2. V shed 1 base, J shed 3 bases, and the junction held 5 bases outside the gene matches. This CDR3 comprises 16 residues. Germline V gene lookup returns CDR1 DFQATT and CDR2 SNEGSKA (reference sequence). CDR3 coding DNA: TGCAGTGCTAGAGCCGCTAGCGGGGGGGCAACAGATACGCAGTATTTT. It specifies CSARAASGGATDTQYF.

A remark on this clonotype: Given the absence of the conserved phenylalanine or tryptophan at the CDR3 end, a read error is likely. The DNA is omitted, as the CDR3 cannot be located on it reliably, and the CDR3 follows TCRdb's listing. The V gene is TRBV7-4, the J gene TRBJ2-3. With termini counted, the CDR3 has 11 amino acids. Germline V gives CDR1 SGHVT, CDR2 SQSDAQ. CDR3: CASSAHDTQRI.

This clonotype was detected once. Here the CDR3 omits its conserved ending phenylalanine or tryptophan, so a read error is the likely source. No DNA is shown, since the ends of the CDR3 on it are uncertain; the CDR3 is the one TCRdb lists. The chain carries TRBV15 and TRBJ1-2. In germline, CDR1 is LNHNV, CDR2 YYDKDF (reference sequence). The CDR3 is 16 amino acids in total, end residues counted. CDR3 amino acids: CASSRRSSRLTYYYAS.

The rearrangement uses TRBV2 and TRBJ2-3, with no clear D. The germline V gene encodes CDR1 SNHLY and CDR2 FYNNEI. Trimming shortened V by 8 bases and J by 5 bases, and 11 bases separated the two germline ends. The CDR3 covers 12 residues. DNA for the CDR3: TGTGCCAGCGACTCTATAAGAGATACGCAGTATTTT. Residues: CASDSIRDTQYF.

Details on this clonotype: The junction differs from germline at one of its ends, possibly a read error. V gene TRBV7-7 combines with J gene TRBJ2-1, with 7 bases matching TRBD1. This CDR3 is built from 16 residues. Looked up from germline, CDR1 is SSHAT and CDR2 is FNYEAQ (reference sequence). The CDR3 reads CASSPGTDTGEHEQFF. The CDR3 DNA sequence: TGTGCTAGCAGCCCAGGGACAGACACCGGGGAGCATGAGCAGTTCTTC.

About this clonotype: The germline gene is not matched at one end of the junction; a read error may be the cause. The gene calls are TRBV7-9 and TRBJ2-5; the D is unclear. The CDR3 runs to 12 residues. Germline V CDR1 and CDR2: SEHNR, FQNEAQ (reference sequence). The CDR3 region is CASSPDLGRKAW. The CDR3 nucleotides read TGTGCCAGCAGCCCAGACCTCGGAAGGAAGGCTTGG.

This chain uses TRBV7-7 with TRBJ2-1; tentative D call: TRBD1 (6 bases). Trimming cost V 3 bases and J 16 bases, with 22 bases left between them. CDR1 SSHAT and CDR2 FNYEAQ come from the germline V gene (reference sequence). The CDR3 has 14 amino acids. This chain's CDR3 is CASSFGEWDNEYFF. The CDR3 DNA reads as TGTGCCAGCAGCTTCGGGGAATGGGACAATGAGTACTTCTTC.

This chain connects TRBV7-6 to TRBJ1-2, with D tentatively TRBD1 (6 bases). Looked up from germline, CDR1 is SGHVS and CDR2 is FNYEAQ. The CDR3 covers 15 residues. Trimming left V 0 bases short and J 8 bases short, with 16 bases between. CDR3 loop: CASSLAHGTKEGYTF. CDR3 sequence (DNA): TGTGCCAGCAGCTTAGCCCACGGGACAAAAGAGGGCTACACCTTC.

This clonotype was counted between two and nine times. The chain recombines TRBV20-1 with TRBJ2-7, with 9 bases fitting TRBD1. Germline CDR1 DFQATT, CDR2 SNEGSKA (reference sequence). V gave up 0 bases and J gave up 6 bases; unmatched junction bases: 9. The CDR3 covers 15 residues. The CDR3 nucleotides are TGCAGTGCTAGAGATCCGGGACAGGGATCTGGCGAGCAGTACTTC. Its translation is CSARDPGQGSGEQYF.

The CDR3 coding sequence is TGTGCCAGCAGTGAGGGACAGGCGAACCTGGCCGAGCAGTACGTC. This sequence encodes CASSEGQANLAEQYV. The gene calls are TRBV6-4 and TRBJ2-7; 8 bases match TRBD1. The CDR3 covers 15 residues. After removal of 3 bases from V and 6 bases from J, the junction contained 10 bases not matched to a gene. Germline CDR1 reads MRHNA; CDR2 reads SNTAGT.

The chain couples TRBV5-4 to TRBJ2-1; 8 bases line up with TRBD2. Trimming cost V 4 bases and J 8 bases; bases outside gene matches: 14. Germline V CDR1 and CDR2: SGHNT, YYREEE (reference sequence). The CDR3 is 16 residues long. Written as DNA, the CDR3 is TGTGCCAGCAGCAGGGGTACAGGCGGGGGGAGCGATGAGCAGTTCTTC. Amino acids: CASSRGTGGGSDEQFF.

Remarks on this clonotype: The conserved closing phenylalanine or tryptophan is absent in this CDR3, likely reflecting a read error. The limits of the CDR3 on the DNA are not certain, so only TCRdb's listed CDR3 is given. The chain employs TRBV7-3 and TRBJ1-2; TRBD1 reflects the table's D call only, with no check against the DNA. The CDR3 contains 12 residues when both ends are counted. CDR1 is SGHTA, CDR2 FQGTGA, per germline. CDR3 protein: CASSSGVYGDTL.

With regard to this clonotype: The DNA is omitted, as the CDR3 cannot be located on it reliably, and the CDR3 follows TCRdb's listing. The gene calls are TRBV7-8 and TRBJ1-2. Germline V gene lookup returns CDR1 SGHVS and CDR2 FQNEAQ. The CDR3 numbers 13 amino acids, ends counted. The CDR3 here is CASSLAVAGGSHF.

This chain connects TRBV7-8 to TRBJ2-5, with a weak D call TRBD2 (7 bases). The V end lost 4 bases, the J end lost 4 bases, and 13 bases lay between the germline ends. The CDR3 extends over 14 amino acids. CDR1 is SGHVS and CDR2 is FQNEAQ in the germline V gene. In DNA form, the CDR3 reads TGTGCCAGCAGCTCAGGCGGGGGCCGAGAGACCCAGTACTTC. As protein: CASSSGGGRETQYF.